This is a list of T cell receptor beta chains from one sample in a study of blood T cell repertoires in COVID-19. The protocol was immunoSEQ multiplex PCR, while the TCRdb copy is restricted to in-frame clones and leaves out a portion. This sample has 65,000 or so clones, with more than 80% found just once. The sequencing input was peripheral blood. The receptors come from a man older than 75 with acute or convalescent COVID-19. The CDR3 runs from the conserved cysteine through the conserved F or W. A D gene is named only where the DNA matches it firmly. The size field is filled for only some rows; it gives once, few, many or a size class.

CAISSGQTTDTQYF | TGTGCCATCAGCTCCGGACAGACCACAGATACGCAGTATTTT | TRBJ2-3 | NA | 14 | once | TRBV10-3
CASKDGKETQYF | TGTGCCAGCAAGGACGGGAAAGAGACCCAGTACTTC | TRBJ2-5 | NA | 12 | once | TRBV6-5
CASSVLGGTEAFF | TGTGCCAGCAGTGTATTAGGCGGCACTGAAGCTTTCTTT | TRBJ1-1 | NA | 13 | NA | TRBV28
CASSSRQKGNTIYF | TGTGCCAGCAGCTCAAGACAGAAAGGGAACACCATATATTTT | TRBJ1-3 | NA | 14 | once | TRBV11-2
CAISEQNVYGYTF | TGTGCCATCAGTGAACAGAATGTTTATGGCTACACCTTC | TRBJ1-2 | NA | 13 | few | TRBV10-3
CASSQGRLTGNTIYF | TGTGCCAGCAGCCAGGGCCGGCTTACTGGAAACACCATATATTTT | TRBJ1-3 | NA | 15 | NA | TRBV3-1/TRBV3-2
CASSRGQNYEQYF | TGCGCCAGCAGCCGCGGACAGAACTACGAGCAGTACTTC | TRBJ2-7 | NA | 13 | NA | TRBV4-1
CASSGSGGPAYEQYF | TGTGCCAGCAGTGGAAGCGGGGGGCCCGCCTACGAGCAGTACTTC | TRBJ2-7 | TRBD2 | 15 | NA | TRBV2
CASSRGGAYGYTF | TGCGCCAGCAGCCGGGGAGGGGCCTATGGCTACACCTTC | TRBJ1-2 | NA | 13 | NA | TRBV4-1
CASSDASGGRGTQYF | TGTGCCAGCAGTGACGCTAGCGGGGGGAGAGGTACGCAGTATTTT | TRBJ2-3 | TRBD2 | 15 | NA | TRBV2
CASSGQGLDGYTF | TGTGCCAGCAGCGGACAGGGACTTGATGGCTACACCTTC | TRBJ1-2 | TRBD1 | 13 | NA | TRBV7-9
CASSIAQGSSYNSPLHF | TGTGCCAGTAGTATAGCTCAGGGGAGCTCCTATAATTCACCCCTCCACTTT | TRBJ1-6 | NA | 17 | NA | TRBV19
CASGLGRGPGLASNSYEQYF | TGTGCTAGTGGTTTGGGGAGGGGCCCGGGACTAGCTTCAAACAGCTACGAGCAGTACTTC | TRBJ2-7 | TRBD2 | 20 | NA | TRBV12-5
CASSLREDYYGYTF | TGTGCCAGCAGCCTCAGGGAGGACTACTATGGCTACACCTTC | TRBJ1-2 | NA | 14 | NA | TRBV3-1/TRBV3-2
CASTAPGGDVGELFF | TGTGCCAGCACCGCCCCCGGGGGGGACGTCGGGGAGCTGTTTTTT | TRBJ2-2 | TRBD2 | 15 | NA | TRBV5-4
CASSYLGQGGEQYF | TGTGCCAGCAGTTACTTGGGACAGGGGGGCGAGCAGTACTTC | TRBJ2-7 | TRBD1 | 14 | NA | TRBV6-5
CASSLPRNTEAFF | TGTGCCAGCAGTCTCCCCAGGAACACTGAAGCTTTCTTT | TRBJ1-1 | NA | 13 | NA | TRBV6-5
CASSSTSGGGETQYF | TGTGCCAGCAGCTCGACTAGCGGGGGGGGAGAGACCCAGTACTTC | TRBJ2-5 | TRBD2 | 15 | once | TRBV7-2
CASSFSQGAYEQYF | TGTGCCAGCAGCTTTAGTCAGGGGGCCTACGAGCAGTACTTC | TRBJ2-7 | TRBD1 | 14 | NA | TRBV7-9
CASSSGQSMNTEAFF | TGTGCCAGCAGCTCTGGACAGTCCATGAACACTGAAGCTTTCTTT | TRBJ1-1 | NA | 15 | NA | TRBV5-4
CASSLIEAPDTQYF | TGTGCCAGCAGCTTAATAGAGGCCCCAGATACGCAGTATTTT | TRBJ2-3 | NA | 14 | few | TRBV7-9
CASSLGQARNEKLFF | TGCGCCAGCAGCTTGGGACAGGCCAGAAATGAAAAACTGTTTTTT | TRBJ1-4 | NA | 15 | NA | TRBV5-1
CASSLMYGTGDRGRNYGYTF | TGCGCCAGCAGTCTCATGTACGGGACAGGGGATCGGGGCCGTAACTATGGCTACACCTTC | TRBJ1-2 | TRBD1 | 20 | NA | TRBV23-1
CASTVTGGRGAFF | TGTGCCAGCACCGTAACAGGGGGGCGAGGGGCTTTCTTT | TRBJ1-1 | TRBD1 | 13 | NA | TRBV28
CSVDTGTQETQYF | TGCAGCGTTGATACAGGGACCCAAGAGACCCAGTACTTC | TRBJ2-5 | NA | 13 | NA | TRBV29-1
CASSSGQIGYTF | TGTGCCAGCAGTTCCGGACAGATCGGCTACACCTTC | TRBJ1-2 | NA | 12 | once | TRBV6-5
CASSLGETAGRDTQYF | TGTGCCAGCAGCTTAGGGGAGACGGCGGGTCGGGATACGCAGTATTTT | TRBJ2-3 | NA | 16 | NA | TRBV7-9
CASSRGTAGGEQYF | TGTGCCAGTAGCCGGGGGACGGCCGGGGGCGAGCAGTACTTC | TRBJ2-7 | NA | 14 | NA | TRBV3-1/TRBV3-2
CAISDGTGARSNQPQHF | TGTGCCATCAGTGATGGGACAGGGGCCCGTAGCAATCAGCCCCAGCATTTT | TRBJ1-5 | TRBD1 | 17 | NA | TRBV10-3
CASINSVNTEAFF | TGTGCCAGCATAAATTCTGTGAACACTGAAGCTTTCTTT | TRBJ1-1 | NA | 13 | NA | TRBV2
CASGAGITEAFF | TGTGCCAGCGGGGCGGGGATCACTGAAGCTTTCTTT | TRBJ1-1 | NA | 12 | NA | TRBV6-6
CASSPQTTHYGYTF | TGTGCCAGCTCACCCCAGACAACCCACTATGGCTACACCTTC | TRBJ1-2 | NA | 14 | NA | TRBV18
CASSLRPGGSYNEQFF | TGCGCCAGCAGCTTGAGGCCAGGGGGTTCCTACAATGAGCAGTTCTTC | TRBJ2-1 | TRBD1 | 16 | NA | TRBV5-1
CASSKLTSGALSTQETQYF | TGCGCCAGCAGTAAACTGACTAGCGGGGCCCTATCTACACAAGAGACCCAGTACTTC | TRBJ2-5 | TRBD2 | 19 | NA | TRBV10-2
CASSLAGTGPREQYF | TGTGCCAGCAGCTTGGCCGGGACAGGGCCTAGGGAGCAGTACTTC | TRBJ2-7 | TRBD1 | 15 | NA | TRBV7-6
CASSPGTPSNQPQHF | TGTGCCAGCTCACCAGGGACACCAAGCAATCAGCCCCAGCATTTT | TRBJ1-5 | NA | 15 | NA | TRBV18
CASRLDRNTGELFF | TGTGCCAGCAGACTGGACAGGAACACCGGGGAGCTGTTTTTT | TRBJ2-2 | NA | 14 | few | TRBV2
CASSSRDRGVLDTEAFF | TGTGCCAGCAGCTCCCGGGACAGAGGGGTACTCGACACTGAAGCTTTCTTT | TRBJ1-1 | TRBD1 | 17 | NA | TRBV5-4
CASSEWGRYDEKLFF | TGTGCCAGCAGTGAATGGGGCAGGTACGATGAAAAACTGTTTTTT | TRBJ1-4 | NA | 15 | NA | TRBV2
CASSQESRIYGYTF | TGTGCCAGCAGCCAAGAATCCAGGATCTATGGCTACACCTTC | TRBJ1-2 | NA | 14 | once | TRBV3-1/TRBV3-2
CASNRDPSGNTIYF | TGTGCCAGCAACAGGGACCCCTCTGGAAACACCATATATTTT | TRBJ1-3 | NA | 14 | NA | TRBV6-5
CASSEAGTGADNEQFF | TGTGCCAGCAGCGAGGCCGGGACAGGGGCTGACAATGAGCAGTTCTTC | TRBJ2-1 | TRBD1 | 16 | NA | TRBV9
CASSLRGDRANTEAFF | TGTGCCAGCAGTTTAAGGGGGGACAGGGCGAACACTGAAGCTTTCTTT | TRBJ1-1 | TRBD1 | 16 | NA | TRBV7-3
CASSFPGQANTEAFF | TGTGCCAGCAGCTTTCCAGGACAGGCAAACACTGAAGCTTTCTTT | TRBJ1-1 | TRBD1 | 15 | NA | TRBV7-2
CASSQDPGRRNTIYF | TGTGCCAGCAGCCAAGATCCGGGGAGGCGAAACACCATATATTTT | TRBJ1-3 | NA | 15 | NA | TRBV14
CATTAKITQGHTIYF | TGTGCCACTACGGCCAAGATAACACAGGGCCACACCATATATTTT | TRBJ1-3 | NA | 15 | NA | TRBV19
CASSSSDDRAGGYTF | TGTGCCAGCAGTTCCTCCGACGACAGGGCAGGGGGCTACACCTTC | TRBJ1-2 | TRBD1 | 15 | NA | TRBV6-5
CASSLRGSSYNEQFF | TGTGCCAGCAGCTTACGGGGGAGCTCCTACAATGAGCAGTTCTTC | TRBJ2-1 | NA | 15 | NA | TRBV11-3
CASSFPGAGGTDTQYF | TGTGCCAGCAGTTTTCCGGGAGCCGGTGGCACAGATACGCAGTATTTT | TRBJ2-3 | NA | 16 | NA | TRBV27
CSVAGQGGDYGYTF | TGCAGCGTAGCCGGACAGGGAGGGGACTATGGCTACACCTTC | TRBJ1-2 | TRBD1 | 14 | NA | TRBV29-1
CASSLGLANYNEQFF | TGTGCCAGCAGCTTGGGACTAGCAAATTACAATGAGCAGTTCTTC | TRBJ2-1 | TRBD2 | 15 | few | TRBV11-3
CASSPRRRDNQPQHF | TGTGCCAGCTCACCACGCCGACGGGACAATCAGCCCCAGCATTTT | TRBJ1-5 | NA | 15 | NA | TRBV18